This T cell receptor beta chain was observed in a study of cytomegalovirus exposure and HLA in healthy donors. Study-level findings and limits: Donors were assumed by presence/absence analyses to have roughly uniform sequencing depth. Sequencing artifact likely explains a cluster of highly shared sequence variants.

After removal of 6 bases from V and 8 bases from J, the junction contained 5 bases not matched to a gene. Germline-derived CDR1 and CDR2 are MNHNY and SVGAGI (reference sequence). The CDR3 is 14 amino acids. Use of 60 Vbeta and 13 Jbeta primers characterized the PCR. Generated by immunoSEQ multiplex PCR, the TCRdb table keeps only in-frame clones and is missing some. The repertoire consists of about 160,000 clones, with roughly 85% occurring once and the leading ten covering 2.1%. Comments on this clone: Its target is unknown.

This TCR derives from a man aged 40-50 years in good health and CMV-seronegative. The chain recombines TRBV6-6 with TRBJ2-1, with 12 bases aligning to TRBD2. Source material: PBMCs. Here the CDR3 reads CASRPASGRDEQFF. As DNA, the CDR3 is TGTGCCAGCAGACCCGCTAGCGGGAGGGATGAGCAGTTCTTC.